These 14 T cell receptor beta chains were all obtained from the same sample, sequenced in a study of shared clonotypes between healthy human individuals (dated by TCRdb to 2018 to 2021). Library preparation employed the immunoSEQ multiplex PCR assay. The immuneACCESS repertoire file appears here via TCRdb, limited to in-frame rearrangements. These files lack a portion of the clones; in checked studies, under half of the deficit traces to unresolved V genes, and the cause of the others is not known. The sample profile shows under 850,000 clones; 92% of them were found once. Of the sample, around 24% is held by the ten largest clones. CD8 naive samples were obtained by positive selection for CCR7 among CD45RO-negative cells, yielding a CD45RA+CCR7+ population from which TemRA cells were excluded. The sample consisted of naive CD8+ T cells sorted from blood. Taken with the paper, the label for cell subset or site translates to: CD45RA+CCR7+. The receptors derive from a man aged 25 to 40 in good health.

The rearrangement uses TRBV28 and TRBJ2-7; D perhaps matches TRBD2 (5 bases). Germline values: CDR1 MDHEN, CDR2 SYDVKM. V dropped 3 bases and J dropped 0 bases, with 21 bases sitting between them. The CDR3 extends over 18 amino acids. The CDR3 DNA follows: TGTGCCAGCAGTTTCCCGGGGAAAAGTGGGATATACTCCTACGAGCAGTACTTC. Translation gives CASSFPGKSGIYSYEQYF. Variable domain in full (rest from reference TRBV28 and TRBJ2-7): DVKVTQSSRYLVKRTGEKVFLECVQDMDHENMFWYRQDPGLGLRLIYFSYDVKMKEKGDIPEGYSVSREKKERFSLILESASTNQTSMYLCASSFPGKSGIYSYEQYFGPGTRLTVT.

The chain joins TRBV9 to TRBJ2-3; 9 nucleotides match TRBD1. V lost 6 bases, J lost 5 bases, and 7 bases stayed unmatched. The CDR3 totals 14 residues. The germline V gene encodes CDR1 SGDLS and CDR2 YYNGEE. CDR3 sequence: CASNPGTGIDTQYF. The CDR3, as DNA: TGTGCCAGCAACCCCGGGACAGGGATAGATACGCAGTATTTT.

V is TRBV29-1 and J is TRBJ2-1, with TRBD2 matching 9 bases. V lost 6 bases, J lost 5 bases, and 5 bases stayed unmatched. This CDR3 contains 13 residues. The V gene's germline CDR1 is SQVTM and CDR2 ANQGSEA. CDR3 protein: CSVPTSGDNEQFF. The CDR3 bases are TGCAGCGTCCCGACTAGCGGTGACAATGAGCAGTTCTTC.

CDR3 sequence (DNA): TGTGCCAGCAGTGAATCGTGGGGTGGCGACGAGCAGTACTTC. Protein product: CASSESWGGDEQYF. The V call is TRBV2, the J call TRBJ2-7; no firm D call. The V gene lost 2 bases and the J gene lost 5 bases, with 13 bases spanning the gap. Per the germline V gene, CDR1 is SNHLY and CDR2 is FYNNEI. The CDR3 extends over 14 amino acids.

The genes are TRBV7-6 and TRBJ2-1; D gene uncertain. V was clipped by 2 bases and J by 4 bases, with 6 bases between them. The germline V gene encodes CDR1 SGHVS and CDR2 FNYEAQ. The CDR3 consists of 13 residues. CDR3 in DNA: TGTGCCAGCAGCTTATTCAGTTACAATGAGCAGTTCTTC. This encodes CASSLFSYNEQFF.

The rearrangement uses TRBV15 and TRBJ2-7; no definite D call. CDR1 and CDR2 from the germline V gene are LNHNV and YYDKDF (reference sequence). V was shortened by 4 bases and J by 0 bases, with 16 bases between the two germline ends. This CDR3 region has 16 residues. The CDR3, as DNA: TGTGCCACCAGCACAGAATTTTCAACCAGCTCCTACGAGCAGTACTTC. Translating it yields CATSTEFSTSSYEQYF.

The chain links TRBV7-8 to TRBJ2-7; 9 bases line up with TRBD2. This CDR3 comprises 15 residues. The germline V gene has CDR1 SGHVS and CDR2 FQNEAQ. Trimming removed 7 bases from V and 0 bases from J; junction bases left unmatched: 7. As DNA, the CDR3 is TGTGCCAGCATGGCTCCTAGCGGGAACTCCTACGAGCAGTACTTC. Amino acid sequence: CASMAPSGNSYEQYF.

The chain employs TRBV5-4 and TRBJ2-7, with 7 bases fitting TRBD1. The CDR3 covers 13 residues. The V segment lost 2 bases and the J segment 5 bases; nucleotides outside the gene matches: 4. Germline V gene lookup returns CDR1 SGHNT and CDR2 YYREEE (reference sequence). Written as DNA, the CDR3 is TGTGCCAGCAGCTTCGGACAGGTGAACGAGCAGTACTTC. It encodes CASSFGQVNEQYF.

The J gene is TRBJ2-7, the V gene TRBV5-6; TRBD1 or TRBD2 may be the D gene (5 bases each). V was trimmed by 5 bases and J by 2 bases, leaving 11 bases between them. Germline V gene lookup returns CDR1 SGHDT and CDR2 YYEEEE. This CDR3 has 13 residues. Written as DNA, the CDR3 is TGTGCCAGCAGGGGGCCCGGGGCCTACGAGCAGTACTTC. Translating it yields CASRGPGAYEQYF.

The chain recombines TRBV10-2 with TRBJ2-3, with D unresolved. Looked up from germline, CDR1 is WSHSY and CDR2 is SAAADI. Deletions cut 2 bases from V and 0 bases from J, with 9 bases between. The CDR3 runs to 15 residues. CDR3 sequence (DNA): TGCGCCAGCAGTGAGGGGATCTCTAGCACAGATACGCAGTATTTT. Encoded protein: CASSEGISSTDTQYF.

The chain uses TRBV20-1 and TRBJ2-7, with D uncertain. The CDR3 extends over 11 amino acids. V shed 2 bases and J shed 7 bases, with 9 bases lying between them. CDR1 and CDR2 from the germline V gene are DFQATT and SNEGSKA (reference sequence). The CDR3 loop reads CSARYLQEQYF. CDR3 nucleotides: TGCAGTGCTAGATATTTACAAGAGCAGTACTTC.

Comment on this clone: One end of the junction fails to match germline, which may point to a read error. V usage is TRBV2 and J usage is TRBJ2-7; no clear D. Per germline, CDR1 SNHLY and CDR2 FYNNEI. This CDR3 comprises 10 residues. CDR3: CASSLGPAVF. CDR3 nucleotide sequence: TGTGCCAGCTCATTGGGCCCCGCGGTCTTC.

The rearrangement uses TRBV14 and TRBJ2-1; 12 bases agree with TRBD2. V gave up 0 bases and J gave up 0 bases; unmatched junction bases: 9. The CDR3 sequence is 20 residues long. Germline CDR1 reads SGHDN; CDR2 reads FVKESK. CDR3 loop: CASSQDPGLAGRSSYNEQFF. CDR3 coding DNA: TGTGCCAGCAGCCAAGATCCGGGACTAGCGGGCCGTAGCTCCTACAATGAGCAGTTCTTC. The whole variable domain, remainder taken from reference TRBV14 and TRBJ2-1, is EAGVTQFPSHSVIEKGQTVTLRCDPISGHDNLYWYRRVMGKEIKFLLHFVKESKQDESGMPNNRFLAERTGGTYSTLKVQPAELEDSGVYFCASSQDPGLAGRSSYNEQFFGPGTRLTVL.

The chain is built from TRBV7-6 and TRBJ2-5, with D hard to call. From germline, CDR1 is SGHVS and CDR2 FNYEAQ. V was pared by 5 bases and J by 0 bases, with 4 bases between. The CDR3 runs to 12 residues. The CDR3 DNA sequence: TGTGCCAGCAGCCCGTACCAAGAGACCCAGTACTTC. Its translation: CASSPYQETQYF.